Shown below are 22 T cell receptor beta chains from a single sample sequenced in a study of T-cell reconstitution after alpha-beta-depleted transplantation in children. Researchers prepared the TCRbeta library using unique molecular identifiers, the study reports. Each CDR3 protein gets one entry after TCRdb re-called the PCR reads with MiXCR. This table holds approximately 510,000 distinct CDR3 sequences, around 17% found once. The specimen comprised PBMCs from the stem cell graft donor, sampled from the stem cell graft. These receptors were obtained from a human donor who donated a stem cell graft to a child with acute lymphoblastic leukemia.

The rearrangement joins TRBV5-1 to TRBJ2-1; 8 bases are a match to TRBD1. Germline trimming cut 0 bases from V and 15 bases from J; bases unmatched to any gene: 14. The germline CDR1 and CDR2 sequences are SGHRS and YFSETQ. CDR3 length: 15 amino acids. CDR3 in DNA: TGCGCCAGCAGCTTGGCCTCTGTCCCCGGACAGGGTCGGTTCTTC. Amino acids: CASSLASVPGQGRFF.

This clonotype was recorded a few times. The chain has TRBV4-2 and TRBJ2-1, with 7 bases identical to TRBD1. The CDR3 has 16 residues. Per the germline V gene, CDR1 is LGHNA and CDR2 is YNFKEQ. J gave up 7 bases and V 0 bases, and 9 bases lay outside the gene matches. This CDR3 is CASSQDRDSLSNEQFF. The CDR3 DNA follows: TGTGCCAGCAGCCAAGATCGGGACAGTCTTTCGAATGAGCAGTTCTTC.

The V and J genes are TRBV25-1 and TRBJ2-2, with D unresolved. This CDR3 contains 15 residues. The germline V gene encodes CDR1 MGHDK and CDR2 SYGVNS. Trimming took off 3 bases at V and 1 base at J, with 9 bases between the two ends. CDR3 sequence: CASSEAAMNTGELFF. In nucleotides, the CDR3 is TGTGCCAGCAGTGAGGCGGCCATGAACACCGGGGAGCTGTTTTTT. Together with reference TRBV25-1 and TRBJ2-2, the CDR3 gives the full variable domain: EADIYQTPRYLVIGTGKKITLECSQTMGHDKMYWYQQDPGMELHLIHYSYGVNSTEKGDLSSESTVSRIRTEHFPLTLESARPSHTSQYLCASSEAAMNTGELFFGEGSRLTVL.

This clonotype was seen a handful of times. The chain carries TRBV6-5 and TRBJ2-1; 7 bases fit TRBD1. With 1 base clipped from V and 0 bases from J, the junction kept 6 bases outside the gene matches. The germline CDR1 and CDR2 sequences are MNHEY and SVGAGI. The CDR3 consists of 17 residues. The DNA for the CDR3 is TGTGCCAGCAGTTACTTCCTACAGGGGAGCTCCTACAATGAGCAGTTCTTC. This encodes CASSYFLQGSSYNEQFF.

This clonotype was counted only a few times. The J gene is TRBJ2-1, the V gene TRBV4-1; D not certain. Trimming took 0 bases from V and 3 from J, leaving 15 bases between them. Germline V gene lookup returns CDR1 MGHRA and CDR2 YSYEKL. The CDR3 is made up of 17 amino acids. The CDR3 DNA reads as TGCGCCAGCAGCCAAGATCCTTCGGCCCGGATCTACAATGAGCAGTTCTTC. This sequence encodes CASSQDPSARIYNEQFF.

This clonotype came up a few times. The chain couples TRBV20-1 to TRBJ2-2; 7 positions match TRBD2. Germline assignment: CDR1 DFQATT and CDR2 SNEGSKA (reference sequence). V lost 4 bases, J lost 0 bases, and 8 bases stayed unmatched. This CDR3 has 16 residues. The CDR3 nucleotides read TGCAGTGCTACTGCCTGGCGGGAGACGAACACCGGGGAGCTGTTTTTT. This gives the protein CSATAWRETNTGELFF.

The CDR3 protein is CASSEGVGRNQPQHF. The CDR3 region has the DNA TGTGCCAGCAGTGAAGGGGTTGGGCGCAATCAGCCCCAGCATTTT. The chain is built from TRBV6-1 and TRBJ1-5; D is unresolved. In germline, CDR1 is MNHNS, CDR2 SASEGT. Trimming pared 1 base from V and 2 bases from J, leaving 9 bases between. This CDR3 comprises 15 residues.

The chain uses TRBV25-1 and TRBJ2-7; 7 nucleotides agree with TRBD1. This CDR3 has 17 residues. Germline CDR1 is MGHDK and CDR2 is SYGVNS. The V gene end was trimmed by 4 bases and the J gene end by 1 base; junction bases not matched to a gene: 13. Here the CDR3 reads CASSAYTGTATSYEQYF. CDR3 DNA sequence: TGTGCCAGCAGTGCTTATACCGGGACAGCCACATCCTACGAGCAGTACTTC.

The gene calls are TRBV29-1 and TRBJ1-1; TRBD1 might be the D (5 bases). V was trimmed by 4 bases and J by 4 bases, leaving 19 bases between them. The V gene's germline CDR1 is SQVTM and CDR2 ANQGSEA. The length of the CDR3 is 15 residues. The CDR3 DNA sequence: TGCAGCGTTGTGGGGGGGGTACACCCCCCCACTGAAGCTTTCTTT. Its protein is CSVVGGVHPPTEAFF.

This clonotype occurred a few times. The rearrangement uses TRBV12-3 or TRBV12-4 and TRBJ2-3; no firm D call. The CDR3 runs 11 residues. Trimming cost V 8 bases and J 3 bases, with 6 bases left between them. CDR3 DNA: TGTGCCAGCCTGACTACAGATACGCAGTATTTT. Translating it yields CASLTTDTQYF.

The chain joins TRBV3-1 to TRBJ2-1; D not certain. Trimming took off 1 base at V and 4 bases at J, with 11 bases between the two ends. Germline CDR1 reads LGHDT; CDR2 reads YNNKEL (reference sequence). The CDR3 spans 15 residues. DNA of the CDR3: TGTGCCAGCAGCCAAGTTCCGGACGGATACAATGAGCAGTTCTTC. Its translation is CASSQVPDGYNEQFF.

In its sample, this clonotype was seen a few times. V gene TRBV15 combines with J gene TRBJ1-6; possible D gene TRBD1, 6 bases. V was cut by 1 base and J by 7 bases, with 20 bases left in between. This CDR3 contains 18 residues. CDR1 and CDR2 (germline): LNHNV, YYDKDF (reference sequence). The CDR3 loop is CATSRGLSLGHFNSPLHF. The CDR3 DNA is TGTGCCACCAGCAGAGGGCTGAGCCTGGGACACTTCAATTCACCCCTCCACTTT. Full variable domain (missing parts from reference TRBV15 and TRBJ1-6): DAMVIQNPRYQVTQFGKPVTLSCSQTLNHNVMYWYQQKSSQAPKLLFHYYDKDFNNEADTPDNFQSRRPNTSFCFLDIRSPGLGDTAMYLCATSRGLSLGHFNSPLHFGNGTRLTVT.

This chain joins TRBV7-9 and TRBJ2-3; 8 bases align to TRBD2. Germline V gene data show CDR1 as SEHNR and CDR2 as FQNEAQ (reference sequence). The CDR3 is made up of 15 amino acids. V gave up 2 bases and J gave up 3 bases; unmatched junction bases: 4. This CDR3 reads CASSLTASGTDTQYF. The CDR3 DNA is TGTGCCAGCAGCTTAACGGCTAGCGGGACAGATACGCAGTATTTT.

J is TRBJ1-5 and V is TRBV28, with D perhaps matching TRBD1 (5 bases). This CDR3 has 15 residues. Germline V CDR1 and CDR2: MDHEN, SYDVKM. V gave up 2 bases and J gave up 9 bases, with 17 bases separating them. The CDR3 nucleotides are TGTGCCAGCAGTTTAACGGTCACGGGCGGGGGGCCCCAGCATTTT. This codes for CASSLTVTGGGPQHF. Variable domain in full (rest from reference TRBV28 and TRBJ1-5): DVKVTQSSRYLVKRTGEKVFLECVQDMDHENMFWYRQDPGLGLRLIYFSYDVKMKEKGDIPEGYSVSREKKERFSLILESASTNQTSMYLCASSLTVTGGGPQHFGDGTRLSIL.

As regards this clonotype: A read error may produce the germline difference seen at one junction end. The genes are TRBV3-1 and TRBJ2-7; the D call may be TRBD1 or TRBD2 (5 bases each). This CDR3 region has 15 residues. In germline, CDR1 is LGHDT, CDR2 YNNKEL (reference sequence). CDR3 residues: CASSYRLLTGYEHYF. DNA of the CDR3: TGTGCCAGCAGCTACCGACTACTAACAGGCTACGAGCACTACTTC.

The chain combines TRBV12-3 or TRBV12-4 with TRBJ2-7; possibly TRBD2 for D (5 bases). Trimming took 7 bases from V and 2 from J, leaving 21 bases between them. The CDR3 sequence is 16 residues long. The CDR3 DNA is TGTGCCAGCACAGGTTGGGGAGCAGGTGGCCCCTACGAGCAGTACTTC. It encodes CASTGWGAGGPYEQYF.

The table lists this clonotype with a few counts. V gene TRBV20-1 combines with J gene TRBJ2-1; the D gene is possibly TRBD1 (6 bases). This CDR3 has 16 amino acids. V was trimmed by 5 bases and J by 5 bases, leaving 22 bases between them. CDR1 DFQATT and CDR2 SNEGSKA come from the germline V gene (reference sequence). For the CDR3, the DNA is TGCAGTGCTGAACTTCCGCAGGGGTATAGTAACAATGAGCAGTTCTTC. Protein product: CSAELPQGYSNNEQFF.

This chain links TRBV12-3 or TRBV12-4 with TRBJ2-5; D is possibly TRBD1 (6 bases). V lost 8 bases and J lost 5, with 15 bases in between. The CDR3 covers 13 residues. This CDR3 reads CASGFDRRETQYF. CDR3 nucleotide sequence: TGTGCCAGCGGCTTCGACAGGCGGGAGACCCAGTACTTC.

The chain has TRBV7-3 and TRBJ2-5; D possibly corresponds to TRBD1 (6 bases). Germline V CDR1 and CDR2: SGHTA, FQGTGA. This CDR3 is built from 13 residues. The V end was cut by 6 bases, the J end by 2 bases, with 10 bases between. The CDR3 sequence: CASRQGPQETQYF. CDR3 nucleotides: TGTGCCAGCAGACAGGGCCCTCAAGAGACCCAGTACTTC. Looking up the rest from reference TRBV7-3 and TRBJ2-5 gives the full variable domain: GAGVSQTPSNKVTEKGKYVELRCDPISGHTALYWYRQSLGQGPEFLIYFQGTGAADDSGLPNDRFFAVRPEGSVSTLKIQRTERGDSAVYLCASRQGPQETQYFGPGTRLLVL.

This chain links TRBV18 with TRBJ2-5; D is uncertain. V was clipped by 3 bases and J by 2 bases, with 16 bases between them. Looked up from germline, CDR1 is KGHSH and CDR2 is LQKENI. The CDR3 contains 16 residues. The CDR3 DNA follows: TGTGCCAGCTCACCCTTACCCGGGTCCGATCAAGAGACCCAGTACTTC. It encodes CASSPLPGSDQETQYF.

The gene calls are TRBV29-1 and TRBJ1-2; 7 bases are a match to TRBD1. V gave up 7 bases and J gave up 3 bases; unmatched junction bases: 5. The CDR3 extends over 12 amino acids. Per germline, CDR1 SQVTM and CDR2 ANQGSEA. The CDR3 sequence: CSAPQGDYGYTF. CDR3 nucleotide sequence: TGCAGCGCCCCCCAGGGGGACTATGGCTACACCTTC.

In its sample, this clonotype was seen a few times. The CDR3 DNA reads TGTGCCAGCAGCCCTCGGCTAGCGCCGGTGGGCACCGGGGAGCTGTTTTTT. Amino acids: CASSPRLAPVGTGELFF. The chain has TRBV12-3 or TRBV12-4 and TRBJ2-2; a weak D match, TRBD2 (6 bases). Trimming took off 6 bases at V and 4 bases at J, with 21 bases between the two ends. The CDR3 runs to 17 residues.